This T cell receptor (beta chain) was observed in a study of neurological immune-mediated disorders. The study built sorted libraries from more than 900,000 CD4+ or CD8+ T cells. This CDR3 is built from 15 residues. Trimming pared 7 bases from V and 3 bases from J, leaving 15 bases between. This clonotype was detected many times. TCRdb recomputed calls from the 5' RACE reads with MiXCR, one row per CDR3 protein. The table lists about 31,000 distinct CDR3 sequences, more than 4% of them singletons. This TCR was sampled from a woman aged 40 to 49 in good health. The sequenced material came from CD4+ T cells from blood. The chain is built from TRBV12-3 or TRBV12-4 and TRBJ2-2, with D perhaps TRBD2 (6 bases). In DNA, the CDR3 is TGTGCCAGCACCCTCCGTAGCGGCTACACCGGGGAGCTGTTTTTT. Its protein product is CASTLRSGYTGELFF.